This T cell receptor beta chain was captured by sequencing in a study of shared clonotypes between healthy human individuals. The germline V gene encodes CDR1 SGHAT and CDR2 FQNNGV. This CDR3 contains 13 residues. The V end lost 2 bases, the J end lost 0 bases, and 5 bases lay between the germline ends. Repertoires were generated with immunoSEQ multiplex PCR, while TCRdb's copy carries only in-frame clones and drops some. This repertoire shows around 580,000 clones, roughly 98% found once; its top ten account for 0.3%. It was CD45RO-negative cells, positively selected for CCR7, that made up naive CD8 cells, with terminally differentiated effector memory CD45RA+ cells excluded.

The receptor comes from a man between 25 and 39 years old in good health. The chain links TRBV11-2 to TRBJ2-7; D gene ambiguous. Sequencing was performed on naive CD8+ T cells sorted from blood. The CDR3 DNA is TGTGCCAGCAGCTTACAGCCCTCCTACGAGCAGTACTTC. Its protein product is CASSLQPSYEQYF.